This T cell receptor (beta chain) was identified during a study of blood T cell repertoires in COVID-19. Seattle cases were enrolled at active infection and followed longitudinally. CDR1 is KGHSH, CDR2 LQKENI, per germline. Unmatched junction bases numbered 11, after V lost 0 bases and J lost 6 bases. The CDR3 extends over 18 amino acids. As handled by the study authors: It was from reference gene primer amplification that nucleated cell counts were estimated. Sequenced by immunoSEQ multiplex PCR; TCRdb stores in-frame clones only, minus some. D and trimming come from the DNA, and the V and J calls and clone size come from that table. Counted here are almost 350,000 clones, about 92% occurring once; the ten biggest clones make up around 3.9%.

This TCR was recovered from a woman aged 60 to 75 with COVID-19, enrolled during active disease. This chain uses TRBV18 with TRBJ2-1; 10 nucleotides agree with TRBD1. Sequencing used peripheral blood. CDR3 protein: CASSPPPWTGGVPNEQFF. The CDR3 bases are TGTGCCAGCTCACCACCCCCATGGACAGGGGGAGTTCCCAATGAGCAGTTCTTC.